What follows are 16 T cell receptor beta chains derived from one specimen sequenced in a study of blood T cell repertoires in COVID-19. Generated by immunoSEQ multiplex PCR, the TCRdb table keeps only in-frame clones and is missing some. The sample consists of about 350,000 clones, less than 90% of them appearing once. The sequenced sample consisted of peripheral blood. All receptors come from a woman aged 55 to 70 with COVID-19, enrolled during active disease.

This clone has a single count. The chain joins TRBV3-1 (or the pseudogene TRBV3-2) to TRBJ1-2; D is perhaps TRBD1 (5 bases). This CDR3 contains 14 residues. Looked up from germline, CDR1 is LGHDT and CDR2 is YNNKEL (reference sequence). The germline V and J ends were trimmed by 3 bases and 7 bases, with 15 bases remaining between them. The CDR3 is CASSHQVRGVGYTF. Written as DNA, the CDR3 is TGTGCCAGCAGCCATCAAGTAAGGGGTGTTGGCTACACCTTC.

The V call is TRBV13, the J call TRBJ1-1; 7 bases are shared with TRBD1. With V trimmed by 1 base and J by 8 bases, 10 bases remained unmatched. The CDR3 is made up of 15 amino acids. Germline CDR1 PRHDT, CDR2 FYEKMQ (reference sequence). Here the CDR3 reads CASSLEGAEAREAFF. The CDR3 nucleotides read TGTGCCAGCAGCTTAGAGGGGGCCGAGGCACGAGAAGCTTTCTTT.

The V gene is TRBV9, the J gene TRBJ1-1; 8 bases are a match to TRBD1. CDR3 size: 16 residues. V lost 4 bases, J lost 1 base, and 9 bases stayed unmatched. Germline loops: CDR1 SGDLS, CDR2 YYNGEE. The DNA for the CDR3 is TGTGCCAGCAGCCCCCGGGGGACAGGATCGAACACTGAAGCTTTCTTT. Translating gives CASSPRGTGSNTEAFF.

The genes are TRBV24-1 and TRBJ2-1, with a possible D match to TRBD2 (5 bases). Per germline, CDR1 KGHDR and CDR2 SFDVKD. This CDR3 has 12 amino acids. The V gene lost 2 bases and the J gene lost 9 bases, with 7 bases spanning the gap. CDR3 sequence reads: CATSDSGTEQFF. CDR3 nucleotides: TGTGCCACCAGTGATTCGGGAACTGAGCAGTTCTTC.

The chain combines TRBV7-9 with TRBJ1-2; 7 positions match TRBD1. Trimming cost V 3 bases and J 8 bases; bases outside gene matches: 6. This CDR3 contains 13 residues. Germline loops: CDR1 SEHNR, CDR2 FQNEAQ (reference sequence). In DNA form, the CDR3 reads TGTGCCAGCAGCTTTCTCCAGGGACAGGGCTACACCTTC. This translates into CASSFLQGQGYTF.

V is TRBV6-6 and J is TRBJ2-2, with a tentative D call TRBD1 (6 bases). Between the trimmed V and J ends, which lost 2 bases and 3 bases, there was a span of 13 bases. Germline-derived CDR1 and CDR2 are MNHNY and SVGAGI (reference sequence). The CDR3 runs 16 residues. The chain's CDR3 is CASSYRQGWYTGELFF. CDR3 nucleotides: TGTGCCAGCAGTTACCGGCAGGGGTGGTACACCGGGGAGCTGTTTTTT.

CDR3 DNA: TGTGCCAGCTCACCAAACAGGGCTGGAAACACCATATATTTT. This translates into CASSPNRAGNTIYF. The genes are TRBV18 and TRBJ1-3, with a tentative D call TRBD1 (6 bases). Germline-derived CDR1 and CDR2 are KGHSH and LQKENI. V was pared by 2 bases and J by 2 bases, with 7 bases between. CDR3 length equals 14 residues.

The rearrangement links TRBV11-2 to TRBJ1-3; 11 positions match TRBD1. CDR3 size: 17 residues. After removal of 3 bases from V and 1 base from J, the junction contained 5 bases not matched to a gene. Germline CDR1 and CDR2: SGHAT and FQNNGV. CDR3 DNA sequence: TGTGCCAGCAGCTTTCGCGGACAGGGGGCATCTGGAAACACCATATATTTT. Encoded protein: CASSFRGQGASGNTIYF.

This clone was detected a few times. As DNA, the CDR3 is TGTGCCAGCAGTTATCCTGACACTGAAGCTTTCTTT. This gives the protein CASSYPDTEAFF. The genes are TRBV6-5 and TRBJ1-1; D is ambiguous. The CDR3 extends over 12 amino acids. CDR1 and CDR2 (germline): MNHEY, SVGAGI. Between the trimmed V and J ends, which lost 3 bases and 3 bases, there was a span of 5 bases.

The chain carries TRBV9 and TRBJ1-2, with TRBD1 identical over 8 bases. Looked up from germline, CDR1 is SGDLS and CDR2 is YYNGEE. The CDR3 sequence is 18 residues long. V shed 3 bases, J shed 8 bases, and the junction held 21 bases outside the gene matches. This chain's CDR3 is CASSEGMTGVHISGGYTF. As DNA, the CDR3 is TGTGCCAGCAGCGAGGGAATGACAGGGGTCCACATATCGGGGGGCTACACCTTC.

The chain employs TRBV3-1 (or the pseudogene TRBV3-2) and TRBJ1-2; no definite D call. Trimming cost V 2 bases and J 4 bases, with 11 bases left between them. The CDR3 runs 14 residues. Germline V gives CDR1 LGHDT, CDR2 YNNKEL (reference sequence). Here the CDR3 reads CASSQRKGGYGYTF. Written as DNA, the CDR3 is TGTGCCAGCAGCCAAAGGAAGGGAGGCTATGGCTACACCTTC.

This chain uses TRBV19 with TRBJ2-3; 7 bases align to TRBD1. CDR3 length equals 13 residues. CDR1 LNHDA and CDR2 SQIVND come from the germline V gene (reference sequence). Trimming at V came to 3 bases and at J to 4 bases, leaving 1 base not matched to a gene. Here the CDR3 DNA reads TGTGCCAGTAGTATCGGGACAGCAGATACGCAGTATTTT. This codes for CASSIGTADTQYF.

The rearrangement uses TRBV6-6 and TRBJ2-7, with D possibly matching TRBD2 (6 bases). The V and J ends lost 5 bases and 7 bases respectively, with 15 bases between them. The V gene's germline CDR1 is MNHNY and CDR2 SVGAGI (reference sequence). The CDR3 is 13 residues long. CDR3 protein: CASSVLGRGEQYF. As DNA, the CDR3 is TGTGCCAGCAGTGTACTAGGTCGGGGGGAGCAGTACTTC.

The chain combines TRBV7-6 with TRBJ1-5; D is unclear. The V gene lost 1 base and the J gene lost 2 bases, with 6 bases spanning the gap. The CDR3 contains 14 residues. Looked up from germline, CDR1 is SGHVS and CDR2 is FNYEAQ. The CDR3 DNA reads as TGTGCCAGCAGCTTAGGGGAGGGCAATCAGCCCCAGCATTTT. This sequence encodes CASSLGEGNQPQHF.

In the case of this clone: The sample carries other DNA sequences with the same CDR3. This chain uses TRBV30 with TRBJ1-3; D is ambiguous. CDR3 length equals 15 residues. Per germline, CDR1 GTSNPN and CDR2 SVGIG (reference sequence). Trimming shortened V by 0 bases and J by 4 bases, and 13 bases separated the two germline ends. The CDR3 here is CAWSVRAGGGNTIYF. DNA of the CDR3: TGTGCCTGGAGTGTCCGGGCGGGTGGAGGAAACACCATATATTTT.

The V call is TRBV11-2, the J call TRBJ2-2; the match to TRBD1 covers 7 bases. Germline V CDR1 and CDR2: SGHAT, FQNNGV. The CDR3 contains 15 residues. V shed 5 bases, J shed 2 bases, and the junction held 5 bases outside the gene matches. DNA of the CDR3: TGTGCCAGCAGCCCGACAGGGTTAAACACCGGGGAGCTGTTTTTT. Protein: CASSPTGLNTGELFF.